The rows below give T cell receptor beta chains drawn from one sample of a study of T cell changes during pregnancy in multiple sclerosis. The protocol was immunoSEQ multiplex PCR, while the TCRdb copy is restricted to in-frame clones and leaves out a portion. The table shows approximately 44,000 clones, with about 91% occurring only once. Specimen: CD4+ T cells from peripheral blood mononuclear cells, collected in the second trimester of pregnancy. These receptors all come from a female donor in good health, enrolled as a control in a pregnancy study. Each CDR3 is given with its conserved first and last residue. The D gene is left open where the match is weak. Rows may omit the clone size; those that give it use once, few, many or a size class.

clone_size: NA
cdr3_length: 15
j_call: TRBJ2-1
v_call: TRBV5-4
d_call: TRBD1
cdr3_nt: TGTGCCAGCAGCTTAGGAGACAGGGAAGAAGGTGAGCAGTTCTTC
cdr3_aa: CASSLGDREEGEQFF

clone_size: NA
cdr3_length: 14
j_call: TRBJ2-7
v_call: TRBV7-2
d_call: NA
cdr3_nt: TGTGCCAGCAGCTTAGCAGGGACTCCCTACGAGCAGTACTTC
cdr3_aa: CASSLAGTPYEQYF

clone_size: NA
cdr3_length: 13
j_call: TRBJ1-2
v_call: TRBV30
d_call: NA
cdr3_nt: TGTGCCTGGAAGCGGGGGGGAGTGCGTGGCTACACCTTC
cdr3_aa: CAWKRGGVRGYTF

clone_size: NA
cdr3_length: 13
j_call: TRBJ1-6
v_call: TRBV30
d_call: NA
cdr3_nt: TGTGCCTGGACAGGGATCGGGAATTCACCCCTCCACTTT
cdr3_aa: CAWTGIGNSPLHF

clone_size: NA
cdr3_length: 15
j_call: TRBJ2-6
v_call: TRBV2
d_call: NA
cdr3_nt: TGTGCCAGCAGTGAAGGTCGCTCTGGGGCCAACGTCCTGACTTTC
cdr3_aa: CASSEGRSGANVLTF

clone_size: NA
cdr3_length: 14
j_call: TRBJ2-4
v_call: TRBV28
d_call: NA
cdr3_nt: TGTGCCAGCAGACCCGGGACAATAAGAAACATTCAGTACTTC
cdr3_aa: CASRPGTIRNIQYF

clone_size: NA
cdr3_length: 16
j_call: TRBJ1-6
v_call: TRBV21-1
d_call: NA
cdr3_nt: TGTGCCAGCAGCAAAGGGAGGAGTCCATCCAATTCACCCCTCCACTTT
cdr3_aa: CASSKGRSPSNSPLHF

clone_size: NA
cdr3_length: 14
j_call: TRBJ1-1
v_call: TRBV7-9
d_call: NA
cdr3_nt: TGTGCCAGCAGCTTAGTCCCAGGGAACACTGAAGCTTTCTTT
cdr3_aa: CASSLVPGNTEAFF

clone_size: NA
cdr3_length: 15
j_call: TRBJ2-7
v_call: TRBV16
d_call: NA
cdr3_nt: TGTGCCAGCAGCCCGAGAGCGGACGGGACCTACGAGCAGTACTTC
cdr3_aa: CASSPRADGTYEQYF

clone_size: few
cdr3_length: 14
j_call: TRBJ1-1
v_call: TRBV28
d_call: NA
cdr3_nt: TGTGCCAGCGGGCCAATCGGGGTTAGCTCTGAAGCTTTCTTT
cdr3_aa: CASGPIGVSSEAFF

clone_size: NA
cdr3_length: 12
j_call: TRBJ2-5
v_call: TRBV2
d_call: NA
cdr3_nt: TGTGCCAGCAGTGAAGGGGGCAAGGCCCAGTACTTC
cdr3_aa: CASSEGGKAQYF

clone_size: NA
cdr3_length: 15
j_call: TRBJ1-2
v_call: TRBV6-5
d_call: NA
cdr3_nt: TGTGCCAGCAGTCTCGGGGTCACAGGGTCGACCGGCTACACCTTC
cdr3_aa: CASSLGVTGSTGYTF

clone_size: NA
cdr3_length: 18
j_call: TRBJ2-7
v_call: TRBV7-8
d_call: TRBD2
cdr3_nt: TGTGCCAGCAGCTTAGTCCGCTTTTCAGCGGGAGCCCCCTACGAGCAGTACTTC
cdr3_aa: CASSLVRFSAGAPYEQYF

clone_size: NA
cdr3_length: 15
j_call: TRBJ2-4
v_call: TRBV2
d_call: NA
cdr3_nt: TGTGCCAGCAGTGCGGGGGGCAGGAAGAGGAACATTCAGTACTTC
cdr3_aa: CASSAGGRKRNIQYF

clone_size: once
cdr3_length: 13
j_call: TRBJ2-5
v_call: TRBV7-2
d_call: NA
cdr3_nt: TGTGCCAGCAGCCTACAGGGTCCGGGGACCCAGTACTTC
cdr3_aa: CASSLQGPGTQYF

clone_size: NA
cdr3_length: 14
j_call: TRBJ2-7
v_call: TRBV7-2
d_call: TRBD1
cdr3_nt: TGTGCCAGCAGCGCCGACAGGGTTCGACGCCCGGCGAACTTC
cdr3_aa: CASSADRVRRPANF

clone_size: NA
cdr3_length: 13
j_call: TRBJ1-4
v_call: TRBV5-8
d_call: NA
cdr3_nt: TGTGCCAGCAGCTTGGGTTCCCCGGCAGGCGTGTTTTTT
cdr3_aa: CASSLGSPAGVFF

clone_size: NA
cdr3_length: 16
j_call: TRBJ1-3
v_call: TRBV6-1
d_call: TRBD1
cdr3_nt: TGTGCCAGCAGTGAAGAAGAGGGACAGGGTGGAAACACCATATATTTT
cdr3_aa: CASSEEEGQGGNTIYF

clone_size: NA
cdr3_length: 14
j_call: TRBJ1-2
v_call: TRBV5-1
d_call: NA
cdr3_nt: TGCGCCAGCAGCTCCTCGGGGGACCCTGTCGGCTACACCTTC
cdr3_aa: CASSSSGDPVGYTF

clone_size: NA
cdr3_length: 16
j_call: TRBJ1-1
v_call: TRBV5-1
d_call: TRBD1
cdr3_nt: TGCGCCAGCAGTAGACGTCCGGGACAGGCGGGAACTGAAGCTTTCTTT
cdr3_aa: CASSRRPGQAGTEAFF

clone_size: NA
cdr3_length: 13
j_call: TRBJ2-2
v_call: TRBV4-1
d_call: NA
cdr3_nt: TGCGCCAGCACCCCCTCGCTATCCGGGGAGCTGTTTTTT
cdr3_aa: CASTPSLSGELFF

clone_size: NA
cdr3_length: 14
j_call: TRBJ1-2
v_call: TRBV6-5
d_call: NA
cdr3_nt: TGTGCCAGCAGTTACATGACAACACACCATGGCTACACCTTC
cdr3_aa: CASSYMTTHHGYTF

clone_size: NA
cdr3_length: 13
j_call: TRBJ2-7
v_call: TRBV28
d_call: NA
cdr3_nt: TGTGCCAGCAGTGGGACACCTATCGCCGAGCAGTACTTC
cdr3_aa: CASSGTPIAEQYF

clone_size: NA
cdr3_length: 15
j_call: TRBJ2-3
v_call: TRBV27
d_call: TRBD1
cdr3_nt: TGTGCCAGCAGTTCGCGGACAGGGGGAGCAGATACGCAGTATTTT
cdr3_aa: CASSSRTGGADTQYF

clone_size: NA
cdr3_length: 16
j_call: TRBJ2-7
v_call: TRBV2
d_call: TRBD2
cdr3_nt: TGTGCCAGCAAGCCCGGCTTAGGCGGGGGGACCTACGAGCAGTACTTC
cdr3_aa: CASKPGLGGGTYEQYF

clone_size: once
cdr3_length: 13
j_call: TRBJ1-5
v_call: TRBV30
d_call: NA
cdr3_nt: TGTGCCTGGAGTGTACCCCCGGGGCAGCCCCAGCATTTT
cdr3_aa: CAWSVPPGQPQHF

clone_size: NA
cdr3_length: 15
j_call: TRBJ2-7
v_call: TRBV4-3
d_call: TRBD1
cdr3_nt: TGCGCCAGCAGCCAGGACAGGGGCCCAGGGAGGAAGCAGTACTTC
cdr3_aa: CASSQDRGPGRKQYF

clone_size: NA
cdr3_length: 14
j_call: TRBJ2-3
v_call: TRBV5-1
d_call: NA
cdr3_nt: TGCGCCAGCAGCTTGGTACTAGACACAGATACGCAGTATTTT
cdr3_aa: CASSLVLDTDTQYF

clone_size: NA
cdr3_length: 16
j_call: TRBJ2-3
v_call: TRBV9
d_call: TRBD2
cdr3_nt: TGTGCCAGCAGCGTAGGCAGCGGGGGACATGAAGATACGCAGTATTTT
cdr3_aa: CASSVGSGGHEDTQYF

clone_size: once
cdr3_length: 14
j_call: TRBJ2-1
v_call: TRBV10-2
d_call: NA
cdr3_nt: TGCGCCAGCGGTCAGGGTAGAGACTTGTTTGGGCAGTTCTTC
cdr3_aa: CASGQGRDLFGQFF

clone_size: NA
cdr3_length: 12
j_call: TRBJ2-7
v_call: TRBV7-9
d_call: TRBD1
cdr3_nt: TGTGCCAGCAGCTTGGGACAGGGGGGGCAGTACTTC
cdr3_aa: CASSLGQGGQYF

clone_size: NA
cdr3_length: 13
j_call: TRBJ2-1
v_call: TRBV6-1
d_call: NA
cdr3_nt: TGTGCCAGCAGCCTATGGGGAGCCTTTGAGCAGTTCTTC
cdr3_aa: CASSLWGAFEQFF

clone_size: once
cdr3_length: 15
j_call: TRBJ1-1
v_call: TRBV5-1
d_call: NA
cdr3_nt: TGCGCCAGCACCCCTGTAGGAGGGGCTGGAACTGAAGCTTTCTTT
cdr3_aa: CASTPVGGAGTEAFF